This TCR beta chain was recovered during a study of hypomethylating agent response in myelodysplastic syndrome. Assay: immunoSEQ multiplex PCR; the TCRdb copy retains only in-frame clones and omits some. The table has 5,000 to 6,000 clones, 75% to 85% seen once. Germline V lookup: CDR1 WNHNN, CDR2 SYGVQD (reference sequence). V gave up 2 bases and J gave up 2 bases, with 13 bases separating them. The CDR3 loop spans 15 amino acids. Specimen: bone marrow, collected before or after starting hypomethylating agent treatment for myelodysplastic syndrome (not recorded which). The TCR comes from a human donor with myelodysplastic syndrome. The rearrangement joins TRBV10-1 to TRBJ2-7, with D possibly TRBD2 on 5 matching bases. This chain's CDR3 is CASSEGSSGTYEQYF. As DNA, the CDR3 is TGCGCCAGCAGTGAGGGAAGCAGCGGTACCTACGAGCAGTACTTC.